Listed here are 2 T cell receptor beta chains from one sample, sequenced in a study of T cells in Graves' hyperthyroidism and ophthalmopathy. From RNA transcripts, TCR beta CDR3 regions were amplified. Primed by the HTBI set, a first-round RT-PCR was run on the TCR CDR3. Via MiXCR, TCRdb re-called the multiplex PCR reads, giving one row per CDR3 protein. The sample shows some 500,000 distinct CDR3 sequences, around a quarter of them seen only once. The specimen was blood. Source of these receptors: a woman aged 25 to 39 with Graves' ophthalmopathy.

This clonotype appeared many times. The V gene is TRBV20-1, the J gene TRBJ2-7; 12 bases are shared with TRBD2. The germline V gene encodes CDR1 DFQATT and CDR2 SNEGSKA (reference sequence). Trimming took 3 bases from V and 2 from J; bases not matched to a gene: 8. This CDR3 contains 16 residues. The CDR3 loop is CSASNPASGGAYEQYF. The CDR3 DNA sequence: TGCAGTGCTAGTAACCCGGCTAGCGGGGGGGCCTACGAGCAGTACTTC.

J is TRBJ1-2 and V is TRBV5-1, with D hard to call. The CDR3 has 15 amino acids. Germline CDR1 reads SGHRS; CDR2 reads YFSETQ. Trimming removed 4 bases at V and 0 bases at J, with 13 bases between. Here the CDR3 reads CASSPMTSSNYGYTF. CDR3 nucleotide sequence: TGCGCCAGCAGCCCGATGACAAGCTCTAACTATGGCTACACCTTC. Filled out from reference TRBV5-1 and TRBJ1-2, the complete variable domain reads KAGVTQTPRYLIKTRGQQVTLSCSPISGHRSVSWYQQTPGQGLQFLFEYFSETQRNKGNFPGRFSGRQFSNSRSEMNVSTLELGDSALYLCASSPMTSSNYGYTFGSGTRLTVV.